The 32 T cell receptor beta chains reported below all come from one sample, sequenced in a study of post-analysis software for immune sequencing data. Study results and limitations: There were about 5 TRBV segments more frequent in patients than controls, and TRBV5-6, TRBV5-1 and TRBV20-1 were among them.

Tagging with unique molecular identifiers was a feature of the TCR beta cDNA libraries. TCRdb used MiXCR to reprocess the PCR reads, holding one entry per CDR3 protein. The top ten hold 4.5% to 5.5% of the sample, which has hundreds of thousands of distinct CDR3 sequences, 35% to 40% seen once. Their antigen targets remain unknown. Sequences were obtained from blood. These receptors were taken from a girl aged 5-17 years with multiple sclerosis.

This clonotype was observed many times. The DNA for the CDR3 is TGTGCCAGCAGTTTACCGCGAACAGGGATCTATAATTCACCCCTCCACTTT. The encoded protein is CASSLPRTGIYNSPLHF. This chain links TRBV28 with TRBJ1-6; D might be TRBD1 (6 bases). Looked up from germline, CDR1 is MDHEN and CDR2 is SYDVKM. V lost 2 bases to trimming and J lost 3 bases, with 14 bases between them. There are 17 residues in the CDR3.

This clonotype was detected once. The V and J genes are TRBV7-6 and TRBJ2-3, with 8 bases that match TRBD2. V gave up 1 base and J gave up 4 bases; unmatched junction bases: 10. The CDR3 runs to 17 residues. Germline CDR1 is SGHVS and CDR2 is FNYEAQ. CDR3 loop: CASSLGWRRGAPDTQYF. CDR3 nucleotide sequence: TGTGCCAGCAGCTTAGGGTGGAGGCGGGGGGCCCCAGATACGCAGTATTTT.

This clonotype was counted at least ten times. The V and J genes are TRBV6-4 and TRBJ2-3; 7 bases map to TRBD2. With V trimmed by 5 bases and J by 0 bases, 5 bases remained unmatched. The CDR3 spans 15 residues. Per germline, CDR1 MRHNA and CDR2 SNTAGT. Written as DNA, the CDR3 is TGTGCCAGCAGTTCCTCTAGCGGTAGCACAGATACGCAGTATTTT. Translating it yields CASSSSSGSTDTQYF.

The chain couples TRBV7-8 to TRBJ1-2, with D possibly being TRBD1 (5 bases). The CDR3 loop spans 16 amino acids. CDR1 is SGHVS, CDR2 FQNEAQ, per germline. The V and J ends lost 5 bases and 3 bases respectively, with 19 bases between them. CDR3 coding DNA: TGTGCCAGCAGCCTTATGATCGGGGCGTCTGACTATGGCTACACCTTC. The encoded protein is CASSLMIGASDYGYTF.

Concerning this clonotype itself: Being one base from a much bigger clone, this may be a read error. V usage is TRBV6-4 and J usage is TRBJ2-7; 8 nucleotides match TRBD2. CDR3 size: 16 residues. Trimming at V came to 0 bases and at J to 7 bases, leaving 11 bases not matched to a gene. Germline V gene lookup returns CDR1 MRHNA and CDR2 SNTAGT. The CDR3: CASSDSIGGGYNEQYF. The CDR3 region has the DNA TGTGCCAGCAGTGACTCGATTGGCGGGGGGTACAATGAGCAGTACTTC.

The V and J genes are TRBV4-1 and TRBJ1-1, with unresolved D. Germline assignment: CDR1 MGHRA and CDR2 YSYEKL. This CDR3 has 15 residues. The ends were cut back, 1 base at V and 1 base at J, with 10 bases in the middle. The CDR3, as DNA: TGCGCCAGCAGCCAAGGACGGGTGACGAACACTGAAGCTTTCTTT. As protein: CASSQGRVTNTEAFF.

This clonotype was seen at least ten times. Written as DNA, the CDR3 is TGTGCCAGCAGCTTAACCGAGGCCGGGGAGCAGTACTTC. Protein product: CASSLTEAGEQYF. The rearrangement links TRBV9 to TRBJ2-7; D unresolved. Germline V lookup: CDR1 SGDLS, CDR2 YYNGEE. V was pared by 4 bases and J by 7 bases, with 15 bases between. There are 13 residues in the CDR3.

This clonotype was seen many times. CDR3 nucleotides: TGTGCCAGCAGCATTAGCGGTAGCACAGATACGCAGTATTTT. Translation: CASSISGSTDTQYF. The rearrangement joins TRBV11-2 to TRBJ2-3, with D maybe TRBD2 (6 bases). V lost 5 bases, J lost 0 bases, and 9 bases lay in between. In germline, CDR1 is SGHAT, CDR2 FQNNGV. This CDR3 spans 14 amino acids.

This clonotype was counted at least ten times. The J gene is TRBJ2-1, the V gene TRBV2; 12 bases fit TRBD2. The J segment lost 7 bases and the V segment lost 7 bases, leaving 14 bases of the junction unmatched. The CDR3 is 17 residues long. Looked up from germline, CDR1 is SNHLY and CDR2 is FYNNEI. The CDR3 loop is CASTGQTGLAGLNEQFF. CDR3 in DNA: TGTGCCAGCACGGGACAAACGGGACTAGCGGGCCTAAATGAGCAGTTCTTC.

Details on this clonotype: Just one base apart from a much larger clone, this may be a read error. CDR3 nucleotides: TGTGCCTGCAGCCAAGGATCCCACGAGCAGTACTTC. It yields the protein CACSQGSHEQYF. This chain connects TRBV3-1 to TRBJ2-5; the D is unclear. Gene TRBJ2-7 matches the end of the DNA better, so the J call may be wrong. The germline CDR1 and CDR2 sequences are LGHDT and YNNKEL (reference sequence). The CDR3 contains 12 residues.

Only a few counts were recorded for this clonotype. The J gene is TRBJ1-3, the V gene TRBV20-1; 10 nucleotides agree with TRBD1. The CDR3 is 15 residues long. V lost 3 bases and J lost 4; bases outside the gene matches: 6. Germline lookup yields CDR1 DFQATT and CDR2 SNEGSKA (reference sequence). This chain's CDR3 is CSASPGTGVGNTIYF. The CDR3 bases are TGCAGTGCTAGCCCCGGGACAGGGGTCGGAAACACCATATATTTT.

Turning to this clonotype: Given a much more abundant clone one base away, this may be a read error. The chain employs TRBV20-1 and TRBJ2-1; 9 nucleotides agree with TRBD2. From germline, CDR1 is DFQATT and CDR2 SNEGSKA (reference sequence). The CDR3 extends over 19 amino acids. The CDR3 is CSAGDVSWTSARLYNEQFF. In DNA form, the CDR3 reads TGCAGTGCTGGAGATGTAAGCTGGACTAGCGCCCGTCTCTACAATGAGCAGTTCTTC.

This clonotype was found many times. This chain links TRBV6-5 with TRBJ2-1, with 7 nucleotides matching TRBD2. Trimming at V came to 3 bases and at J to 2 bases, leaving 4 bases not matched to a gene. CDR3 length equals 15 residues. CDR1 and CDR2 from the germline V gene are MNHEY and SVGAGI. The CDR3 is CASSYVSGAYNEQFF. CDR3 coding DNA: TGTGCCAGCAGTTATGTAAGCGGGGCCTACAATGAGCAGTTCTTC.

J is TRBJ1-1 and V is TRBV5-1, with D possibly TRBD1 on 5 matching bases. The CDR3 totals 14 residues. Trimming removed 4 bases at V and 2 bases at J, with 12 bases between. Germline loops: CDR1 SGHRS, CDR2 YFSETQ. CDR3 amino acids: CASSDGTANTEAFF. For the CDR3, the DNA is TGCGCCAGCAGCGACGGGACGGCAAACACTGAAGCTTTCTTT. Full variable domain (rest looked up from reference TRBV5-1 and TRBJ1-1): KAGVTQTPRYLIKTRGQQVTLSCSPISGHRSVSWYQQTPGQGLQFLFEYFSETQRNKGNFPGRFSGRQFSNSRSEMNVSTLELGDSALYLCASSDGTANTEAFFGQGTRLTVV.

The CDR3 sequence: CASSILLGTGGNEQYF. The CDR3 DNA follows: TGTGCCAGTAGTATACTCCTCGGGACAGGGGGTAACGAGCAGTACTTC. This chain connects TRBV19 to TRBJ2-5; 11 bases agree with TRBD1. Judging by the DNA end, TRBJ2-7 fits better; the J call may be wrong. This CDR3 has 16 residues. Germline CDR1 LNHDA, CDR2 SQIVND (reference sequence).

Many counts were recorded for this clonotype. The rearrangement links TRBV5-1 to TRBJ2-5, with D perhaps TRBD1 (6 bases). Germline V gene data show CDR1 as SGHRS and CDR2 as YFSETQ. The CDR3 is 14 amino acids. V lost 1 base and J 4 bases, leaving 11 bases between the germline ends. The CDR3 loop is CASSLRGGPETQYF. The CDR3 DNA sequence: TGCGCCAGCAGCTTGAGAGGGGGACCAGAGACCCAGTACTTC.

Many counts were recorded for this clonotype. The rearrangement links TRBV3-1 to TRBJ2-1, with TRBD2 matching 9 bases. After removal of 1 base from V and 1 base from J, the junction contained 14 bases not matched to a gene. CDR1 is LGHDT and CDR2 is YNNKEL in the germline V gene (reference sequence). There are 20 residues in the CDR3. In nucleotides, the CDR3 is TGTGCCAGCAGCCAAGTAGTACGCGGGGGGGCAGGAGGGTCCTACAATGAGCAGTTCTTC. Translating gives CASSQVVRGGAGGSYNEQFF.

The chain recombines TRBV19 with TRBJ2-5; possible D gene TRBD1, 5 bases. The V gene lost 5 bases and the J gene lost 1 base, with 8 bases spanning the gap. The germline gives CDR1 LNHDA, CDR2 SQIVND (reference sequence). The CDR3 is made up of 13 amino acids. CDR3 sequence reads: CASSARGQETQYF. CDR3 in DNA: TGTGCCAGTAGTGCTAGGGGCCAAGAGACCCAGTACTTC.

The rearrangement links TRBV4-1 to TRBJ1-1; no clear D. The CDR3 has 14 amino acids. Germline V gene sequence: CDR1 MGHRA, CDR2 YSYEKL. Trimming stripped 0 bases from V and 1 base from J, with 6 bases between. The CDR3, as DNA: TGCGCCAGCAGCCAAGATCGGGGGAACACTGAAGCTTTCTTT. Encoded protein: CASSQDRGNTEAFF.

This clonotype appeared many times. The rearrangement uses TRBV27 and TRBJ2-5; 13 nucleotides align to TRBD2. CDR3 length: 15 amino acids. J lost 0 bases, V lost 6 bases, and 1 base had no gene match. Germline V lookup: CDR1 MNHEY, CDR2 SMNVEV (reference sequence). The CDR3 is CASRGLAGNQETQYF. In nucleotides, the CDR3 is TGTGCCAGCAGGGGACTAGCGGGAAACCAAGAGACCCAGTACTTC.

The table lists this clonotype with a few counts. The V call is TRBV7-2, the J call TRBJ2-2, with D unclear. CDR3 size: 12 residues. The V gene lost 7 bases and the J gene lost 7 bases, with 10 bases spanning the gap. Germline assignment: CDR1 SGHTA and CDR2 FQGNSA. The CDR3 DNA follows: TGTGCCAGCACCCCGTATGTCGGGGAGCTGTTTTTT. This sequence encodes CASTPYVGELFF.

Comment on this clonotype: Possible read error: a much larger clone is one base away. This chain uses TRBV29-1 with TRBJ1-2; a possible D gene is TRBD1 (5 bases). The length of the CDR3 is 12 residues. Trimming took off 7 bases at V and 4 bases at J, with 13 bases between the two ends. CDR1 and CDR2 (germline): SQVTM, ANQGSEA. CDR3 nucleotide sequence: TGCAGCGGTGCGGGACTTGGCTATGGCTACACCTTC. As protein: CSGAGLGYGYTF.

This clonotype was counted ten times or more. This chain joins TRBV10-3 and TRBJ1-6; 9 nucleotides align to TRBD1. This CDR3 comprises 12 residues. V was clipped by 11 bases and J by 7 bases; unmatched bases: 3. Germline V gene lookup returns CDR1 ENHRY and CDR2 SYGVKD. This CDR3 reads CAAGTGNSPLHF. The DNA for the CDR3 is TGTGCCGCCGGGACAGGGAATTCACCCCTCCACTTT.

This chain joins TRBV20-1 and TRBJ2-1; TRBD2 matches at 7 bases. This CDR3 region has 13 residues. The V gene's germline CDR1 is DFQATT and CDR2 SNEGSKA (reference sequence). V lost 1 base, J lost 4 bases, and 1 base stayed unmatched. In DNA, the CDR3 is TGCAGTGCTAGAGCGGGGGGATACAATGAGCAGTTCTTC. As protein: CSARAGGYNEQFF.

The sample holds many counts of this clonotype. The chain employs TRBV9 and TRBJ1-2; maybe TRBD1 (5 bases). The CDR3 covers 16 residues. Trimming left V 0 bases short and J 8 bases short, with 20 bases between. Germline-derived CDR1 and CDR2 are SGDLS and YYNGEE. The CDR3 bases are TGTGCCAGCAGCGTAGAGGCGCAGAACAATGGACACGGCTACACCTTC. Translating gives CASSVEAQNNGHGYTF.

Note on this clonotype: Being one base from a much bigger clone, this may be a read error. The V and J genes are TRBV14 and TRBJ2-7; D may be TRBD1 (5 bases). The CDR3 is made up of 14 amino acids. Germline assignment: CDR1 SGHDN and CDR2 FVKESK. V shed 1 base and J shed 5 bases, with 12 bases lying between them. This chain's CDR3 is CASSQGNRSHEQYF. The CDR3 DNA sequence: TGTGCCAGCAGCCAAGGGAACAGGAGCCACGAGCAGTACTTC.

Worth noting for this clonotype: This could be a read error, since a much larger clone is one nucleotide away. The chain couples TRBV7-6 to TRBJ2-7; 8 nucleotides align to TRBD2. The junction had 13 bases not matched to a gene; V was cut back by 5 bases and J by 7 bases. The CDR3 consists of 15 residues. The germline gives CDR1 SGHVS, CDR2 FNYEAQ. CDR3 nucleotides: TGTGCCAGCAGCCCCTTAGCGGGATTGACCCATGAGCAGTACTTC. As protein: CASSPLAGLTHEQYF.

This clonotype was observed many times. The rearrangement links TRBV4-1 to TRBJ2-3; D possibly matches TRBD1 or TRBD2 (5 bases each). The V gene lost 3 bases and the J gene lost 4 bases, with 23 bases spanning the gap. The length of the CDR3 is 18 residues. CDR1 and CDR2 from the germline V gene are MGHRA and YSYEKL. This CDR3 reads CASSHNPRGPGAADTQYF. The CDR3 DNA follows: TGCGCCAGCAGCCATAACCCCAGAGGCCCCGGGGCGGCAGATACGCAGTATTTT.

CDR3 in DNA: TGTGCCAGCAGCTCGCTTGAGACCCAGTACTTC. Its translation: CASSSLETQYF. The V call is TRBV11-1, the J call TRBJ2-5; D not certain. Germline-derived CDR1 and CDR2 are SGHAT and FQDESV (reference sequence). The CDR3 has 11 amino acids. Trimming took off 4 bases at V and 5 bases at J, with 5 bases between the two ends.

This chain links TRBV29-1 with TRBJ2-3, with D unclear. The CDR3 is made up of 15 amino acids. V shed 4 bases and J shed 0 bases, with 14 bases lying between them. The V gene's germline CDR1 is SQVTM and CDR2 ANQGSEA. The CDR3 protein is CSVAVTSSSTDTQYF. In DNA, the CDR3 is TGCAGCGTTGCCGTTACATCCTCTAGCACAGATACGCAGTATTTT.

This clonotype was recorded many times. The CDR3 coding sequence is TGTGCCAGCAGTCACGCCAGGGTCACGGGAGGAACTGAAGCTTTCTTT. It yields the protein CASSHARVTGGTEAFF. The chain employs TRBV7-8 and TRBJ1-1; D is perhaps TRBD1 (5 bases). Trimming pared 6 bases from V and 5 bases from J, leaving 22 bases between. In germline, CDR1 is SGHVS, CDR2 FQNEAQ. CDR3 length: 16 residues.

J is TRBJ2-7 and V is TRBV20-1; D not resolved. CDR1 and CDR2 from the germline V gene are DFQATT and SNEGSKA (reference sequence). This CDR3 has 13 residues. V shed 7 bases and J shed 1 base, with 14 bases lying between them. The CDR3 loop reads CSVDSIGSYEQYF. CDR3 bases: TGCAGTGTTGATAGCATAGGGTCCTACGAGCAGTACTTC.